The present T cell receptor beta chain was sequenced within a study of T cells in Graves' hyperthyroidism and ophthalmopathy. The study's findings and limits: Ophthalmopathy and stable hyperthyroidism were separated by a 13 V-J model.

This clonotype was picked up many times. The antigen is not known. Clinical Activity Scores of at least 3, NOSPECS grades of at least 4 and durations under 3 months characterized ophthalmopathy patients. Researchers took RNA transcripts and amplified the TCR beta CDR3 regions from them. Initially, a first-round RT-PCR of the TCR CDR3 employed the HTBI primer set. TCRdb called the multiplex PCR reads again in MiXCR, with one record for every CDR3 protein. The sample includes roughly 600,000 distinct CDR3 sequences, approximately 14% of them seen just once. Trimming took 4 bases from V and 7 from J; bases not matched to a gene: 7. The CDR3 consists of 16 residues. Germline V gene lookup returns CDR1 SGHDN and CDR2 FVKESK.

The receptor was derived from a woman in her forties or fifties with Graves' ophthalmopathy. Sequencing input: blood. The chain joins TRBV14 to TRBJ2-1; 13 bases map to TRBD2. The CDR3 coding sequence is TGTGCCAGCAGCCGACTAGCGGGAGGAGTAGGGAATGAGCAGTTCTTC. Its translation is CASSRLAGGVGNEQFF.